This T cell receptor beta chain emerged from a study of PD-L1 blockade in urothelial cancer. Study-level information: The number of prior chemotherapy regimens per patient was 0 to 3. Blood was tested 3 weeks (second dose) and 6 weeks into treatment.

The ends lost 5 bases at V and 7 bases at J; junction bases unmatched: 5. The CDR3 is 13 residues long. Germline loops: CDR1 SGHNT, CDR2 YENEEA. TCRdb's table, derived via immunoSEQ multiplex PCR, lists solely in-frame clones and lacks some. The repertoire consists of about 52,000 clones, with approximately 84% occurring once and the leading ten covering about 6%. Material: PBMCs, obtained around atezolizumab (anti-PD-L1) treatment. This receptor was identified in a man aged 40-49 years with urothelial cancer. The V call is TRBV11-3, the J call TRBJ2-1; 7 bases match TRBD2. The CDR3 region is CASSALRGNEQFF. Here the CDR3 DNA reads TGTGCCAGCAGCGCCCTGCGGGGGAATGAGCAGTTCTTC.